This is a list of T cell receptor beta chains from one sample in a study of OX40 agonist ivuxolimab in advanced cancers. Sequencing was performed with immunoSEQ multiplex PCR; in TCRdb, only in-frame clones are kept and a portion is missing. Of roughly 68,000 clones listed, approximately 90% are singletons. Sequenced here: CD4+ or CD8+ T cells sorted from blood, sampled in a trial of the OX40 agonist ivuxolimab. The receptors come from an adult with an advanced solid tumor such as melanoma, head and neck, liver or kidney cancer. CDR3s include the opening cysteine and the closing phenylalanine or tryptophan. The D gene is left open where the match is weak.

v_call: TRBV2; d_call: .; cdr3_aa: CASSGIKGWQSNEQFF
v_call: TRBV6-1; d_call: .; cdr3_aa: CASILRRGGSQPQHF
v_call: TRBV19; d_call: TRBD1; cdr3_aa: CASSQDRGSGFHTEAFF
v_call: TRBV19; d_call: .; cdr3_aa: CASSIRVNGAEQFF
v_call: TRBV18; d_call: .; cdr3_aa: CASSPPAVNQPQHF
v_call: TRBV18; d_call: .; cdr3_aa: CASSPTGGAYNSPLHF
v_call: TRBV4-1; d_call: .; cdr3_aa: CASSQAEGIRVKEQFF
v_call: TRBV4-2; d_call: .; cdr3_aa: CASSTGRRETQYF
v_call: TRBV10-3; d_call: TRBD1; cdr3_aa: CAISGTGGGEKLFF
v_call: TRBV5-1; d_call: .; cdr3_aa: CASRGTRGNTGELFF
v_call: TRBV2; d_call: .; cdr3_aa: CASSGGGTMGTEAFF
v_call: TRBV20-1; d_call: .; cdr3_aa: CSAFGEQYF
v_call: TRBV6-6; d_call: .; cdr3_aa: CASNTGSETQYF
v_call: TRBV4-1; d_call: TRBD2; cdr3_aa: CASSQTASGGYNEQFF
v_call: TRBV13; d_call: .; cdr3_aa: CASSLEAGPLYF
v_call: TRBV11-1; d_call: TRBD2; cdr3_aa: CASSLGLAGAHEQFF
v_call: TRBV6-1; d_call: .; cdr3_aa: CASMRTEASNQPQHF
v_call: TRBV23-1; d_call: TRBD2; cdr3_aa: CASSLIKRDGFHEQYF
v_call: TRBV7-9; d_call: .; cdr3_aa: CASSLGQASYGYTF
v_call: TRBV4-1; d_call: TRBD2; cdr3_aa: CASSQVTSGGVDTQYF
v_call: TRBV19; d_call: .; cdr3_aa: CASSKYVVSKETQYF
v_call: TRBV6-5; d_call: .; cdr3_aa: CASSLQGGSTYEQYF
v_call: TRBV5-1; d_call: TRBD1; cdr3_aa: CASSFTTTGSSGELFF
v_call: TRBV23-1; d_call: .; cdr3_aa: CASSQSQEGRDGGANVLTF
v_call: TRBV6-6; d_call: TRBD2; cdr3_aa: CASSSSGGAFNEQFF
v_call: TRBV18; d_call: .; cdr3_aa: CASSPRDSANTEAFF
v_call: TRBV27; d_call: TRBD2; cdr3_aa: CASSFRDYRNEQFF
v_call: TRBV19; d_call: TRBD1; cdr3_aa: CASSTQTGVNEKLFF
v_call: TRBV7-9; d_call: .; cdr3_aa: CASSSDRGDIQYF
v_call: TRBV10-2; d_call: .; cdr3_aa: CASSEFREEAFF
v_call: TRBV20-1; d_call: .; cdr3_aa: CSARVNTEAFF
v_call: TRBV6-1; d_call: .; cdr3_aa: CASSLQDTQYF
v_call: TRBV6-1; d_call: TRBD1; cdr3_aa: CASSLFSNTGDGYTF
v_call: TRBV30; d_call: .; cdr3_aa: CAWTYTGTGEQYF
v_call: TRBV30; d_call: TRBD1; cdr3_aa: CAWSVGGGQALNQPQHF